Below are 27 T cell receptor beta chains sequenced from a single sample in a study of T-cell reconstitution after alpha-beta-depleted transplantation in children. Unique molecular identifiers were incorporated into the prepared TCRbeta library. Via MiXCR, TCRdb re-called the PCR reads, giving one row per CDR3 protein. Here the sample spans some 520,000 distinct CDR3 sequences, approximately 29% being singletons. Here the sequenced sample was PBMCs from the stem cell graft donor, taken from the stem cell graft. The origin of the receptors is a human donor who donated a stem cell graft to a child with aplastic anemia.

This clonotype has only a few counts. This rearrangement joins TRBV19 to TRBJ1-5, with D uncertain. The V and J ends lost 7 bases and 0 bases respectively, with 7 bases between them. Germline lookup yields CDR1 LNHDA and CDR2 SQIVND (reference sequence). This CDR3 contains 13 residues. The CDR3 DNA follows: TGTGCCAGTATGGCGGTTAGCAATCAGCCCCAGCATTTT. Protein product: CASMAVSNQPQHF. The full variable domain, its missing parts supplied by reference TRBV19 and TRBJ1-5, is DGGITQSPKYLFRKEGQNVTLSCEQNLNHDAMYWYRQDPGQGLRLIYYSQIVNDFQKGDIAEGYSVSREKKESFPLTVTSAQKNPTAFYLCASMAVSNQPQHFGDGTRLSIL.

CDR3 sequence (DNA): TGTGCCAGCAGCCAGGGACAGGGGAACACTGAAGCTTTCTTT. Translated, it gives CASSQGQGNTEAFF. This rearrangement joins TRBV18 to TRBJ1-1; 9 nucleotides line up with TRBD1. Germline V lookup: CDR1 KGHSH, CDR2 LQKENI. The CDR3 covers 14 residues. Trimming at V came to 8 bases and at J to 1 base, leaving 5 bases not matched to a gene.

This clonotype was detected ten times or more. CDR3 nucleotides: TGTGCCAGCAGGACGGGACTAGGTGGGGCAAATGAGCAGTTCTTC. As protein: CASRTGLGGANEQFF. This rearrangement joins TRBV7-2 to TRBJ2-1; the match to TRBD2 covers 8 bases. Trimming at V came to 6 bases and at J to 7 bases, leaving 11 bases not matched to a gene. Germline loops: CDR1 SGHTA, CDR2 FQGNSA. The CDR3 length is 15 residues.

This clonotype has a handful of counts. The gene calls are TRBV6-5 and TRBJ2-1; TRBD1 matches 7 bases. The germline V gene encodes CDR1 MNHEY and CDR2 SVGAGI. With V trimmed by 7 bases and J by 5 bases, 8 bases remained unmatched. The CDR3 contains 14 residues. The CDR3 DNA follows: TGTGCCAGCAACTTCCGGGACAGAGACAATGAGCAGTTCTTC. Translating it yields CASNFRDRDNEQFF.

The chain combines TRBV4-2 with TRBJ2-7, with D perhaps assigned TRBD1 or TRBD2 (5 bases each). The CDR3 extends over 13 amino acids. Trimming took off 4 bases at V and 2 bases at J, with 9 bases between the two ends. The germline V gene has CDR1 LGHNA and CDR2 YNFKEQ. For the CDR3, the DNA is TGTGCCAGCAGCCCCGGGACCACCTACGAGCAGTACTTC. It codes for CASSPGTTYEQYF.

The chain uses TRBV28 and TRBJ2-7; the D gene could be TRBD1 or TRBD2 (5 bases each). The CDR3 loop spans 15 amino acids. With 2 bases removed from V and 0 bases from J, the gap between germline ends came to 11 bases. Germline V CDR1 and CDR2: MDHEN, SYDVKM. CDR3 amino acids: CASSLPRDGSYEQYF. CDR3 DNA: TGTGCCAGCAGTTTACCCAGGGACGGCTCCTACGAGCAGTACTTC.

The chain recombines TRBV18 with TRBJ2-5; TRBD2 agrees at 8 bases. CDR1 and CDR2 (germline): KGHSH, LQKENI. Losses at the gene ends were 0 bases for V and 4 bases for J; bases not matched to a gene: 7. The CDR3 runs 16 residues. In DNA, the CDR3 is TGTGCCAGCTCACCACCGCGACTAGCGCTGGGAGAGACCCAGTACTTC. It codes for CASSPPRLALGETQYF.

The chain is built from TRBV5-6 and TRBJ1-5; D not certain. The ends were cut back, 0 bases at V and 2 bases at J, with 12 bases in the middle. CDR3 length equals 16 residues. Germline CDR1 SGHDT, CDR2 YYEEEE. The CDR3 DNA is TGTGCCAGCAGCTTGGGTAGGGCCCAGGGCAATCAGCCCCAGCATTTT. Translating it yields CASSLGRAQGNQPQHF.

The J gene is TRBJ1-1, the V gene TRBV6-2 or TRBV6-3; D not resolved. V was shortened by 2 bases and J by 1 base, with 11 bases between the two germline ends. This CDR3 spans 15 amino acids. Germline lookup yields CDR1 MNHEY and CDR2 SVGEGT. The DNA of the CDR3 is TGTGCCAGCAGTTACAGGTGGCATCAGAACACTGAAGCTTTCTTT. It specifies CASSYRWHQNTEAFF.

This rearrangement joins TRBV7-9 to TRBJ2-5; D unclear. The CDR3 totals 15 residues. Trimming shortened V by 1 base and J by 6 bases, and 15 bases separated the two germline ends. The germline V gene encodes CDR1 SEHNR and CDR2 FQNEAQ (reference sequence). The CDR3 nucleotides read TGTGCCAGCAGCTTAGTAGGCCCTGATCGACAGACCCAGTACTTC. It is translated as CASSLVGPDRQTQYF.

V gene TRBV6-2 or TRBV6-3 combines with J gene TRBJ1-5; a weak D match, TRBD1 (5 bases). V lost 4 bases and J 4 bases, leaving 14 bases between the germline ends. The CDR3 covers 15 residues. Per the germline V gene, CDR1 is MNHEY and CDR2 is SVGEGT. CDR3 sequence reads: CASSFAWGPNQPQHF. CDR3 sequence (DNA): TGTGCCAGCAGTTTCGCGTGGGGCCCTAATCAGCCCCAGCATTTT.

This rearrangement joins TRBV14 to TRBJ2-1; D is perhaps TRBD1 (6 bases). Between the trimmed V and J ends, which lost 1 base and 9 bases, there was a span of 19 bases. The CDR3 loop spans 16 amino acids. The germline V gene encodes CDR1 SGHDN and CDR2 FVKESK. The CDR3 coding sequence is TGTGCCAGCAGCCAAGGAGGGTTGGTACAGGGCGGTGAGCAGTTCTTC. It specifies CASSQGGLVQGGEQFF.

The CDR3 coding sequence is TGCAGTGCTAGAGGTGGAGATTCCTACGAGCAGTACTTC. This encodes CSARGGDSYEQYF. The chain is built from TRBV20-1 and TRBJ2-7, with D unclear. V was cut by 1 base and J by 1 base, with 8 bases left in between. The CDR3 consists of 13 residues. Per the germline V gene, CDR1 is DFQATT and CDR2 is SNEGSKA (reference sequence).

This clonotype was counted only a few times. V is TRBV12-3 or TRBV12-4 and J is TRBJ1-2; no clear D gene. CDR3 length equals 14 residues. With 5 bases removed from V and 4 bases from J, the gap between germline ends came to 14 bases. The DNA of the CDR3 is TGTGCCAGCAGTCCAGGAGGAGGATCCTATGGCTACACCTTC. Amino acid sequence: CASSPGGGSYGYTF.

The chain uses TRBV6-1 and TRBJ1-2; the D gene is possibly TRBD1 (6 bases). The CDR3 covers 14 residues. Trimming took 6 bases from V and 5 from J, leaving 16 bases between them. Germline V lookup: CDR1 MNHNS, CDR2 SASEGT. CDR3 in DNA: TGTGCCAGCAGCGAATCCACAGGGATATATGGCTACACCTTC. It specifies CASSESTGIYGYTF.

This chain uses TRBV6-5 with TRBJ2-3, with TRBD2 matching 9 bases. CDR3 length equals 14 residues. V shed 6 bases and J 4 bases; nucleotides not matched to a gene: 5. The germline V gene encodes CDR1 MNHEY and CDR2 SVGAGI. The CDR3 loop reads CASSFQREADTQYF. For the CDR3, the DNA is TGTGCCAGCAGCTTCCAGCGGGAGGCAGATACGCAGTATTTT.

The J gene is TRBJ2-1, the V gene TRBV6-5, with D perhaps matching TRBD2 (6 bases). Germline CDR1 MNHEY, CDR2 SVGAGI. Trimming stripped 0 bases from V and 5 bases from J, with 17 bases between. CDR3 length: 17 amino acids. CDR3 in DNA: TGTGCCAGCAGTTACTCTTTGGGGGAAGGGAGGAACAATGAGCAGTTCTTC. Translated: CASSYSLGEGRNNEQFF.

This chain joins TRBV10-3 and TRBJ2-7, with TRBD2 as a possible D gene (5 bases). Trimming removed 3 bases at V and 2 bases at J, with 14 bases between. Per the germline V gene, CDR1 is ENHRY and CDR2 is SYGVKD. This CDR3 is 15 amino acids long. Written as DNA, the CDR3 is TGTGCCATCAGTGAAAGATCCGGGGTAACCTACGAGCAGTACTTC. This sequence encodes CAISERSGVTYEQYF.

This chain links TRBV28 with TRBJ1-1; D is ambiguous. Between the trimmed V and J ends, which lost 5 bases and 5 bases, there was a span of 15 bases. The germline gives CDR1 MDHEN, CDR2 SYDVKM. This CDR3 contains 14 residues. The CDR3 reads CASSPVGEGTEAFF. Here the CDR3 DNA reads TGTGCCAGCAGTCCGGTCGGGGAGGGTACTGAAGCTTTCTTT.

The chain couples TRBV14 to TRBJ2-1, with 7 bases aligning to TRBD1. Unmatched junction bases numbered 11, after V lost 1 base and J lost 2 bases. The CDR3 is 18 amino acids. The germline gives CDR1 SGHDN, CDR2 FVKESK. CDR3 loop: CASSQGGGEPLTYNEQFF. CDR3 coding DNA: TGTGCCAGCAGCCAAGGAGGGGGCGAACCCTTAACCTACAATGAGCAGTTCTTC.

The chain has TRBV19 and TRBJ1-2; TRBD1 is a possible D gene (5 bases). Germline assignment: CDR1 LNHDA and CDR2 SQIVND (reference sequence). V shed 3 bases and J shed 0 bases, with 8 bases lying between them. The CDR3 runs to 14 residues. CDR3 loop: CASSIWTTNYGYTF. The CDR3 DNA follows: TGTGCCAGTAGTATCTGGACAACTAACTATGGCTACACCTTC.

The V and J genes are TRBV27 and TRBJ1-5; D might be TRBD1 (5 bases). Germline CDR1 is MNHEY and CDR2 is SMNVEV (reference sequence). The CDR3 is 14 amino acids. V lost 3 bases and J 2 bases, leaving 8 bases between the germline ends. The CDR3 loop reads CASSFGTGNQPQHF. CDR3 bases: TGTGCCAGCAGTTTTGGGACGGGCAATCAGCCCCAGCATTTT.

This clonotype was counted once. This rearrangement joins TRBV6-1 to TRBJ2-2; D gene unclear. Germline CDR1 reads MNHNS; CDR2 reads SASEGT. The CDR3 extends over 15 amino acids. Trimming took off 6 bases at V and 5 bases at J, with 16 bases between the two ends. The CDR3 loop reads CASRMSGRRTGELFF. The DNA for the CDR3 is TGTGCCAGCAGGATGTCCGGGCGACGTACCGGGGAGCTGTTTTTT.

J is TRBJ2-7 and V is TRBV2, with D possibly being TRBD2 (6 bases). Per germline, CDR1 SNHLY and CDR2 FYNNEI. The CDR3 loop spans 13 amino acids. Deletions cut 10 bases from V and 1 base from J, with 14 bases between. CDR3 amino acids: CATKSGSSYEQYV. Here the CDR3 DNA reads TGTGCCACCAAATCCGGGAGTTCCTACGAGCAGTACGTC.

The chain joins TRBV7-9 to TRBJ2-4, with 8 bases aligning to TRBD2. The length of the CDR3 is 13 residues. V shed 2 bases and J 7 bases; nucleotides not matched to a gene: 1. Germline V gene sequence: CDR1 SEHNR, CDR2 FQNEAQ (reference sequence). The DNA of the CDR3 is TGTGCCAGCAGCTTATCGGGAGGGAACATTCAGTACTTC. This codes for CASSLSGGNIQYF. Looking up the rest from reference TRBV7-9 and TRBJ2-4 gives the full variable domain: DTGVSQNPRHKITKRGQNVTFRCDPISEHNRLYWYRQTLGQGPEFLTYFQNEAQLEKSRLLSDRFSAERPKGSFSTLEIQRTEQGDSAMYLCASSLSGGNIQYFGAGTRLSVL.

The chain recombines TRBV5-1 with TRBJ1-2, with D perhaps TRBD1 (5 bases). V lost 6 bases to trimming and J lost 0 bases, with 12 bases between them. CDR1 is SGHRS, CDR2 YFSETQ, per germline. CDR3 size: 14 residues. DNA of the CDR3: TGCGCCAGCAATTTCGAGGGACCTAACTATGGCTACACCTTC. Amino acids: CASNFEGPNYGYTF. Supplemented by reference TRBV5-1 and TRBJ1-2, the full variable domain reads KAGVTQTPRYLIKTRGQQVTLSCSPISGHRSVSWYQQTPGQGLQFLFEYFSETQRNKGNFPGRFSGRQFSNSRSEMNVSTLELGDSALYLCASNFEGPNYGYTFGSGTRLTVV.

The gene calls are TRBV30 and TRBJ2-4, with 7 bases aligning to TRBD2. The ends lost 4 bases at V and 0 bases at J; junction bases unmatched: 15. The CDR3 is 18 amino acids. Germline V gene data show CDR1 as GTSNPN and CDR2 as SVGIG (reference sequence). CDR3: CAWKTGLLSDLAKNIQYF. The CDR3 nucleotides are TGTGCCTGGAAAACGGGACTACTCAGTGATCTAGCCAAAAACATTCAGTACTTC.